The source of this T cell receptor beta chain is a study of vaccination effects on CD4 cells after COVID-19. Study in general: Sampling occurred a median 72 days post second dose, range 14 to 241. Whole-study results and caveats: Few convalescent patients, and no early post-infection timepoints, were available to the study.

Sequencing used immunoSEQ multiplex PCR; TCRdb keeps in-frame clones, though not all of them. The table has fewer than 75,000 clones, roughly 80% seen once. Turning to this clone: Its matching antigen is unknown.

The germline V gene encodes CDR1 MNHNY and CDR2 SVGAGI (reference sequence). The trim removed 8 bases at V and 8 bases at J, leaving 10 bases unmatched. This CDR3 has 14 residues. A 10-day culture period preceded the isolation of CD4+ T cells. Two-dose BNT162b2 or mRNA-1273 vaccination was given to participants. Vaccinated recipients, who were negative for nucleocapsid antibodies, had no history of SARS-CoV-2 infection. Cultures got half-medium changes with IL-2 on days 3 and 7. V usage is TRBV6-6 and J usage is TRBJ2-1; 9 bases align to TRBD1. The sample consisted of CD4+ T cells from PBMCs cultured without peptide, taken after COVID-19 vaccination. The TCR sequence derives from a human donor who received a COVID-19 vaccine. CDR3: CASATGGSEYEQFF. The CDR3 coding sequence is TGTGCCAGCGCCACAGGGGGCAGTGAGTATGAGCAGTTCTTC.